This TCR beta chain was retrieved from a study of graft-versus-host responses after intestinal transplantation (dated by TCRdb to the early 2020s). About the full investigation: Multivisceral, liver-intestinal, or isolated intestinal transplants were received by the recipients. Every recipient was given anti-thymocyte globulin induction, followed by 3 to 4 years of maintenance tacrolimus and steroids. Alloreactive clones were identified by sequencing pre-transplant mixed lymphocyte reaction products and comparing them with unstimulated pre-transplant donor and recipient T cells. Donor T cell macrochimerism was defined as a peak of at least 4% donor T cells among recipient peripheral blood mononuclear cells. The cohort enrolled 20 to 30 intestinal transplant recipients, one of whom was a retransplant, and a few patients without pretransplant specimens were excluded. Graft-versus-host and host-versus-graft alloreactive T cell clones were tracked in the graft, circulation and bone marrow after intestinal transplantation using bulk TCR-beta CDR3 sequencing. Rather than going through the commercial service, samples from a few later patients were sequenced in-house on an Illumina MiSeq and processed with MiXCR. Broader findings and caveats from the paper: Patients with donor T cell macrochimerism had high GvH to HvG T cell clonal ratios in their allografts. GvH clones were detected in recipient bone marrow, and some of these GvH clones were observed earlier in ileal mucosa or blood, consistent with an intestinal mucosal origin. Early after transplant, peak levels of circulating GvH clones were found to be associated with declines in HvG clones. The conclusions were limited by the relatively low number and heterogeneity of the intestinal transplant patients.

The meaning of the sample's time point label: cells obtained before transplantation from donor or recipient. CD3+CD4+ and CD3+CD8+ populations were FACS-sorted from unstimulated pre-transplant donor and recipient cells taken from spleen or lymph nodes. Receptors were amplified or captured by the immunoSEQ multiplex PCR assay. In most patients, genomic DNA was isolated using the Qiagen DNeasy Blood and Tissue Kit and sent frozen to Adaptive Biotechnologies for TCR sequencing. For most patients, high-throughput TCR-beta CDR3 sequencing of genomic DNA was performed by Adaptive Biotechnologies. In the original analysis: TCR sequencing data were retrieved from Adaptive's ImmunoSEQ software for some 19 patients, whereas three other patients were processed with MiXCR and VDJtools. To correct CD4 versus CD8 sorting errors, sequences present in both subsets at a frequency ratio below 5:1 were removed. CDR3 nucleotide sequences shared between donor and recipient were removed because the origin of such sequences could not be assigned. To count as alloreactive, a clone needed at least 2-fold expansion over unstimulated cells and a minimum CFSE-low frequency of 0.002% (template counts) or 0.001% (read counts). Clones detected in sequenced pre-transplant spleen, lymph node, or MLR CFSE-low populations of the donor or recipient were defined as mappable. Cumulative frequency of alloreactive clones was calculated as a percentage of all sequences weighted by copy number. The clones in this table, taken by TCRdb from immuneACCESS, are in-frame only. Not every clone is retained; where verified, under half of the shortfall comes from an unresolved V gene, and the cause of the rest is unknown. V and J calls and clone size are as listed in that table; D and trimming were resolved from the DNA. The table for this sample lists about 39,000 clones; approximately 93% of them were counted only once. The ten largest clones take up 21% of the sample.

From its cysteine to its phenylalanine, the CDR3 spans 16 amino acids. Only the CDR3 DNA is retained, 48 bases long and in frame from the first base. Via the germline V gene (reference sequence), CDR1 is SGHNT and CDR2 YYREEE. V is pared back by 2 bases and J by 4 bases, with 18 bases lying between the germline termini. In regard to this clone: Its binding antigen is unknown. No quality values exist for individual bases; no much larger clone is one base distant.

This clonotype was sampled from a human donor who was the organ donor for an intestinal transplant. Sequences were derived from unstimulated CD8+ T cells sorted from spleen or lymph node cells, sampled before transplant. This chain is built from TRBV5-4 and TRBJ2-5, and the D gene may be TRBD2, 6 bases matching. In nucleotides, the sequence is TGTGCCAGCAGCTTTAGCGGACCCCCGGTGAGAGAGACCCAGTACTTC. It translates as CASSFSGPPVRETQYF.